This T cell receptor (beta chain) originates from a study of beta chain features in type 1 diabetes. About the research overall: Patient and healthy donor groups were alike in age, gender and cell yields.

From germline, CDR1 is GTSNPN and CDR2 SVGIG (reference sequence). There are 18 residues in the CDR3. Trimming stripped 0 bases from V and 6 bases from J, with 24 bases between. Of note for this clone: Its antigen remains unidentified.

Notes on the study in general: Shorter templates may be favored by PCR, equally so in patients and controls. The naive, central memory and Treg TCRB repertoires showed an apparent similarity that was greater among patients than among healthy donors.

The collection from each donor was one heparinised blood draw averaging roughly 100 mL. The investigators reverse transcribed all of the isolated RNA, so they sequenced expressed TCRB transcripts. The repertoire was sequenced with immunoSEQ multiplex PCR; TCRdb's copy has only in-frame clones and lacks some. The repertoire holds about 410,000 clones, with about 15% as singletons. The material sequenced was naive CD4+ T cells from blood. The chain couples TRBV30 to TRBJ2-1; D may be TRBD1 or TRBD2 (5 bases each). The source is a man aged 30 to 39 in good health. The CDR3 bases are TGTGCCTGGAGTGTGGGGGAATTCGATACCCCTGATTCCAATGAGCAGTTCTTC. This encodes CAWSVGEFDTPDSNEQFF.